The clone carrying this T cell receptor (beta chain) was seen a few times. The sample belongs to a study of T-cell memory formation after mild COVID-19. For the study at large: TCR clustering was largely donor specific.

This CDR3 has 13 amino acids. With 5 bases clipped from V and 4 bases from J, the junction kept 1 base outside the gene matches. TCRdb analysed the 5' RACE reads with MiXCR anew, one entry per CDR3 protein. The sample lists some 88,000 distinct CDR3 sequences; 25% were seen once. The TCR comes from a man aged 18 to 30 who had mild COVID-19 (a few samples of this study predate the infection). Cell type and time point are not known. Sequencing was carried out using PBMCs or a T cell subset sorted from them (not recorded which). The chain links TRBV12-3 or TRBV12-4 to TRBJ2-1, with TRBD1 matching over 8 bases. CDR3 sequence: CASSRTGYNEQFF. CDR3 nucleotide sequence: TGTGCCAGCAGTCGGACAGGGTACAATGAGCAGTTCTTC.